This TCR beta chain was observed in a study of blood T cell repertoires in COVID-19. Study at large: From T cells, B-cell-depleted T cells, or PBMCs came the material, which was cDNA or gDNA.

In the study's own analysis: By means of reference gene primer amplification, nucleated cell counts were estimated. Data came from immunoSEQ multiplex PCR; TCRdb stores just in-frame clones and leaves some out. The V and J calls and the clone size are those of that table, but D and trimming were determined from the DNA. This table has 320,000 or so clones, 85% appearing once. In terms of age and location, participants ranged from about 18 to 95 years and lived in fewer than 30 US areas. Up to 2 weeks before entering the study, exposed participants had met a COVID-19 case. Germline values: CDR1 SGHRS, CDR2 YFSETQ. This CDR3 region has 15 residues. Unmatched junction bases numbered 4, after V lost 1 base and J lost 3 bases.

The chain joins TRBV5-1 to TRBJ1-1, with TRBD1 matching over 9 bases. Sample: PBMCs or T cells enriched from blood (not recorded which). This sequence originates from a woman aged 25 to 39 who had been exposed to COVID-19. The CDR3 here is CASSLTGGRDTEAFF. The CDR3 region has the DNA TGCGCCAGCAGCTTGACAGGGGGCCGGGACACTGAAGCTTTCTTT.